This TCR beta chain was identified in a study of cytomegalovirus exposure and HLA in healthy donors. A remark on this clone: Its antigen is still unknown.

Trimming at V came to 2 bases and at J to 7 bases, leaving 8 bases not matched to a gene. The germline V gene has CDR1 MDHEN and CDR2 SYDVKM. The CDR3 covers 16 residues. Healthy bone marrow donors formed the donor group. PCR involved 60 Vbeta and 13 Jbeta primers. Generated by immunoSEQ multiplex PCR, the TCRdb table keeps only in-frame clones and is missing some. The table has around 130,000 clones, 78% seen once. Study observations and caveats: Highly shared sequence variants in one cluster were likely a sequencing artifact. Presence/absence comparisons presumed near-even sequencing depth among donors. A later analysis showed that HLA-associated TCR beta chains had undergone more clonal expansion than equally common others.

The specimen was PBMCs. The chain joins TRBV28 to TRBJ1-4; TRBD1 matches 9 bases. The origin of this receptor is a woman aged 40 to 55 in good health and CMV-seronegative. DNA of the CDR3: TGTGCCAGCAGTTTAATACAGGGGGCTAGACGTGAAAAACTGTTTTTT. This codes for CASSLIQGARREKLFF.